This entry describes one T cell receptor (beta chain). TCRdb keeps only in-frame clones here, not all; method: immunoSEQ multiplex PCR. The sample carries 40,000 to 60,000 clones, around 88% recorded once. This sample is drawn from a study of blood T cell repertoires in COVID-19. Across the whole study: PBMCs, B-cell-depleted T cells, or T cells were the source of the cDNA or gDNA that made up the material.

This TCR was sampled from a human donor in a cohort sampled during active COVID-19. Sequencing used peripheral blood.

The CDR3 protein is CASSFGGTSGSYNEQFF. Here the CDR3 DNA reads TGCGCCAGCAGCTTTGGGGGGACTAGCGGTTCCTACAATGAGCAGTTCTTC. The chain couples TRBV5-1 to TRBJ2-1; 11 bases fit TRBD2. CDR3 size: 17 residues. CDR1 SGHRS and CDR2 YFSETQ come from the germline V gene. With 2 bases clipped from V and 1 base from J, the junction kept 5 bases outside the gene matches.